This TCR beta chain was recorded in a study of T cell responses to AZD1222 COVID-19 vaccine. Clones were sequenced by immunoSEQ multiplex PCR, and TCRdb holds only the in-frame ones, with some missing. The table has roughly 140,000 clones, around 87% seen once; the top ten hold roughly 1.7%. The CDR3 totals 13 residues. The trim removed 5 bases at V and 4 bases at J, leaving 2 bases unmatched. CDR1 SGHRS and CDR2 YFSETQ come from the germline V gene. Sequenced here: peripheral blood, sampled on day 0 of AZD1222 vaccination. The chain employs TRBV5-1 and TRBJ1-4, with 7 bases that match TRBD1. The source of this sequence is an adult in good health. The CDR3 loop reads CASRGTVNEKLFF. The DNA of the CDR3 is TGCGCCAGCAGAGGGACAGTTAATGAAAAACTGTTTTTT.